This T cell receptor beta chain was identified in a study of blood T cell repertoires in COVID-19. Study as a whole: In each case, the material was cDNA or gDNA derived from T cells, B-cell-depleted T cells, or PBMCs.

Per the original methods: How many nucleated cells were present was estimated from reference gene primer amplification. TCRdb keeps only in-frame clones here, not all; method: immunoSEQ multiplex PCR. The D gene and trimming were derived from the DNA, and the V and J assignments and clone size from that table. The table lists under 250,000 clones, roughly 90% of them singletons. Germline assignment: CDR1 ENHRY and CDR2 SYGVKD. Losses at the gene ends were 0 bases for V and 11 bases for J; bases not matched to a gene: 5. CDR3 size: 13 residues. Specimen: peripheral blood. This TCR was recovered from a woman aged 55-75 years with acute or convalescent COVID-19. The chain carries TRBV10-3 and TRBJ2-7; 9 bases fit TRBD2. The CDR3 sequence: CAISESSGRMEYF. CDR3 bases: TGTGCCATCAGTGAGTCAAGCGGGAGGATGGAGTACTTC.